This section outlines one T cell receptor (beta chain) sequence together with its context. What antigen it recognizes has not been identified. Base qualities were left out, and no much larger clone turns up one base away. TCRbeta CDR3 regions were amplified from genomic DNA by means of the immunoSEQ Assay, a bias-controlled multiplex PCR. On the authors' methods: Nucleated cell counts per sample were estimated from amplification of reference gene primers within the assay. To quantify the absolute abundance of each unique TCRbeta CDR3 rearrangement, sequence reads were collapsed and filtered. Productive Simpson clonality was computed per sample as the square root of Simpson's diversity index over productive rearrangements. TCRdb re-hosts the immuneACCESS table, in-frame sequences only. Its copies lack some clones; in the studies checked, an unresolved V gene accounts for under half of them, and the cause for the rest is not known. The DNA was the basis for D and trimming; V, J and clone size are from that table. Present in this sample are a few hundred thousand clones, around 81% of which were seen just once. The ten largest clones add up to about 15% of the sample.

This sample is drawn from a study of blood T cell repertoires in COVID-19 (dated by TCRdb to 2020 to 2021). Some background on the complete study: Samples from collaborators originated in the United States, Italy and Spain and spanned both the acute and convalescent phases of COVID-19. Where available, HLA class I and class II types were taken from metadata supplied by the sample provider and were not determined by assay-based typing. The material from the prospective study consisted of cDNA or gDNA derived from T cells, B-cell-depleted T cells, or PBMCs. The dataset comprised deeply sampled blood TCRbeta repertoires from subjects exposed to, actively infected with, or recovered from COVID-19. Nearly every sample came with metadata listing a de-identified subject ID, COVID-19 status, age in years and sex. The repertoires were released in a freely available public database meant as a resource for research on the immune response to SARS-CoV-2. The samples were drawn from two sources: the first 160 participants of the ongoing ImmuneRACE study, and 1,000 to 1,500 subjects contributed by 6 global collaborators.

The germline V end is reduced by 0 bases and the J end by 6 bases; junction bases left unmatched: 9. CDR1 and CDR2 are drawn from the germline V gene: LGHNA, YNFKEQ. CDR3 length: 17 amino acids, cysteine to phenylalanine. Just CDR3 DNA is preserved here, 51 bases in frame from base 1. One collaborating source in Seattle enrolled patients while the patients were actively infected and followed the patients over time throughout the course of disease. Whole blood was collected in K2EDTA tubes by collaborating institutions according to the institutions' own protocols. For TCRbeta analysis, collaborators shipped samples as frozen whole blood, isolated PBMCs, or DNA extracted from either of those sample types. The research as a whole found: The quantity of clinical and demographic metadata differed by source and by participant and was supplied without curation.

Sequencing was performed on peripheral blood. The chain uses TRBV4-2 and TRBJ2-2, and 8 junctional nucleotides match TRBD2. This sequence was found in a person aged 70 to 85 with COVID-19, enrolled during active disease. The CDR3 has the sequence CASSQESGSPVAGELFF. The DNA reads as follows: TGTGCCAGCAGCCAAGAAAGCGGGAGTCCCGTGGCCGGGGAGCTGTTTTTT.